Sequencing of this T cell receptor (beta chain) was carried out in a study of OX40 agonist ivuxolimab in advanced cancers. The overall study: Treatment of patients was with ivuxolimab, an agonistic anti-OX40 (CD134) antibody. Each dose-escalation patient presented with hepatocellular carcinoma, melanoma, renal cell or head and neck cancer.

Produced via immunoSEQ multiplex PCR; TCRdb's table is partial and in-frame only. Here the sample spans around 56,000 clones, around 79% being singletons. Study-level points and caveats: Clones of CD4+ and CD8+ blood T cells grew by week 6 at doses of 0.1 to 3.0 mg/kg.

The CDR3 covers 15 residues. V dropped 3 bases and J dropped 6 bases, with 19 bases sitting between them. Germline loops: CDR1 SGHNT, CDR2 YYREEE (reference sequence). Of note for this clone: Its antigen is unknown.

The chain carries TRBV5-4 and TRBJ2-7, with no clear D. This receptor was identified in an adult with an advanced solid tumor such as melanoma, head and neck, liver or kidney cancer. Sequencing used CD4+ or CD8+ T cells sorted from blood, obtained in a trial of the OX40 agonist ivuxolimab. CDR3 sequence reads: CASSSQIRSDLEQYF. DNA of the CDR3: TGTGCCAGCAGCTCCCAGATCAGGAGTGATCTCGAGCAGTACTTC.